The entry that follows covers one TCR beta chain sequence. The germline V and J ends were trimmed by 7 bases and 3 bases, with 16 bases remaining between them. In germline, CDR1 is SQVTM, CDR2 ANQGSEA. The CDR3 spans 14 residues. TCRdb re-called the 5' RACE reads with MiXCR, one entry per CDR3 protein. Of about 61,000 distinct CDR3 sequences in the sample, around 30% are singletons; the top ten hold 2% to 2.5%. This TCR came from a female donor with breast cancer. The chain recombines TRBV29-1 with TRBJ1-5; D perhaps matches TRBD1 (6 bases). The specimen sequenced was tumor-infiltrating naive CD4+ T cells sorted from the breast tumor. Subset in this sample: naive CD4+ T cells, CD4+CD45RA+CD25-. The CDR3, as DNA: TGCAGCGCCACGGGGGCGGGAGTCAATCAGCCCCAGCATTTT. Protein product: CSATGAGVNQPQHF.